This T cell receptor (beta chain) is from a study of a mutant IDH1 vaccine in newly diagnosed glioma (dated by TCRdb to the early 2020s). Some background on the complete study: Vaccination began 4-6 weeks after radiotherapy alone, or alongside temozolomide cycles in the chemotherapy-containing groups. The roughly 33 treated patients were approximately 62% male and roughly 40% female, with a mean age of approximately 40 years. Prior to enrollment, patients had been given standard therapy consisting of radiotherapy alone, temozolomide alone, or radiochemotherapy with temozolomide, with the combination given to most patients. The week-35 safety follow-up took place at visit V12, and the week-47 end of study took place at visit V13. Peripheral blood was collected at six visits: V03 (baseline), V05, V07, V10, V12 and V13. For exploratory analyses, longitudinal TCRB deep sequencing was carried out in 25 treated patients wherever samples were available.

What the authors observed across the whole study: It was noted by the authors that analyses of patient blood samples could not be reproduced owing to sample limitations. PBMC samples for TCRB deep sequencing were selected based on availability. Pseudoprogression appeared unrelated to alterations in the top peripheral T cell clonotypes detected by TCRB sequencing. Across multiple MHC alleles, vaccine-induced immune responses were seen in about 93% of patients.

The meaning of the sample's time point label: week 47, end of study. Each vaccine dose, consisting of 300 ug of a 20-mer mutant IDH1 peptide in Montanide, was administered subcutaneously with topical imiquimod. Patients were given eight vaccinations, in weeks 1, 3, 5, 7, 11, 15, 19 and 23, which matched visits V03 through V10. Donors had newly diagnosed WHO grade 3 or 4 IDH1-mutant astrocytomas with loss of nuclear ATRX. The samples were drawn from NOA16, a multicentre, single-arm, open-label phase I trial in Germany that tested a mutant IDH1 peptide vaccine in humans for the first time. Genomic DNA for TCRB sequencing was extracted from EDTA blood using the DNeasy Blood and Tissue Kit. Library generation was performed with the immunoSEQ multiplex PCR assay. Rearranged TCR beta chain sequences were amplified with the hsTCRB Kit following the manufacturer's protocol. Sequencing of TCRB libraries was carried out on an Illumina MiSeq. The published analysis was carried out like this. Demultiplexing, trimming and gene mapping were performed with the kit vendor's proprietary platform. The source is immuneACCESS, and TCRdb retained only in-frame sequences with V and J called. Part of the clones is not carried over; for the studies checked, unresolved V genes explain less than half of this, and the remainder is unexplained. V and J calls and clone size are given by that table; D and trimming were obtained from the DNA. The sample profile shows over 45,000 clones; 60% to 80% of them were found once. 5% to 6% of the sample lies in the top ten.

A word on this clone: Its antigen remains undetermined. No base quality values were provided; no much bigger clone lies one nucleotide off.

The CDR3, from cysteine to phenylalanine, totals 13 residues. Here the CDR3 DNA is all that survives: 39 bases in frame from base 1. V loses 2 bases, J loses 3 bases, and the germline ends lie 5 bases apart. According to the germline V gene, CDR1 reads MGHDK and CDR2 reads SYGVNS. This clonotype was sampled from a man aged 45-65 years with glioma. The chain links TRBV25-1 with TRBJ1-5; no D segment can be confidently identified. The material sequenced was PBMCs, taken from a glioma patient whose treatment included an IDH1 peptide vaccine. The CDR3 protein sequence reads: CASSEGDNQPQHF. The nucleotides read TGTGCCAGCAGTGAAGGGGACAATCAGCCCCAGCATTTT.